One and the same sample provided the 25 T cell receptor beta chains below, sequenced in a study of shared clonotypes between healthy human individuals. Naive CD8 cells lacked CD45RO and underwent positive selection for CCR7, leaving out terminally differentiated effector memory CD45RA+ cells. The repertoire was sequenced with immunoSEQ multiplex PCR; TCRdb's copy has only in-frame clones and lacks some. The profile shows 550,000 to 650,000 clones, roughly 95% of them singletons. Material: naive CD8+ T cells sorted from blood. The receptors shown here come from a young woman in good health.

This chain uses TRBV9 with TRBJ1-1; D remains unclear. Trimming cost V 3 bases and J 0 bases, with 9 bases left between them. The CDR3 spans 14 residues. CDR1 is SGDLS, CDR2 YYNGEE, per germline. CDR3 loop: CASSAGELNTEAFF. DNA for the CDR3: TGTGCCAGCAGCGCAGGAGAACTGAACACTGAAGCTTTCTTT.

The rearrangement joins TRBV29-1 to TRBJ1-3; D ambiguous. The V end was cut by 4 bases, the J end by 3 bases, with 10 bases between. CDR3 length: 13 residues. The germline CDR1 and CDR2 sequences are SQVTM and ANQGSEA. CDR3 nucleotides: TGCAGCGTTGGATGGAATAGTGGAAACACCATATATTTT. It is translated as CSVGWNSGNTIYF. Full variable domain (remainder filled in from reference TRBV29-1 and TRBJ1-3): SAVISQKPSRDICQRGTSLTIQCQVDSQVTMMFWYRQQPGQSLTLIATANQGSEATYESGFVIDKFPISRPNLTFSTLTVSNMSPEDSSIYLCSVGWNSGNTIYFGEGSWLTVV.

J is TRBJ1-3 and V is TRBV5-1; D gene ambiguous. Trimming left V 1 base short and J 0 bases short, with 11 bases between. Germline V gives CDR1 SGHRS, CDR2 YFSETQ. The CDR3 contains 16 residues. The CDR3 DNA is TGCGCCAGCAGCTTGTCCCTCGGTATCTCTGGAAACACCATATATTTT. It specifies CASSLSLGISGNTIYF.

The chain couples TRBV11-2 to TRBJ2-5; 10 bases line up with TRBD2. The CDR3 spans 15 residues. V lost 5 bases, J lost 3 bases, and 6 bases stayed unmatched. From germline, CDR1 is SGHAT and CDR2 FQNNGV. In DNA form, the CDR3 reads TGTGCCAGCAGCCCCCGGACTAGCGGTGAAGAGACCCAGTACTTC. Amino acids: CASSPRTSGEETQYF.

Only one count was recorded for this clone. This chain links TRBV6-5 with TRBJ2-7; TRBD1 matches 9 bases. J gave up 6 bases and V 7 bases, and 10 bases lay outside the gene matches. Looked up from germline, CDR1 is MNHEY and CDR2 is SVGAGI. CDR3 size: 14 residues. The CDR3 here is CASNPGQGGLEQYF. The DNA of the CDR3 is TGTGCCAGCAATCCGGGACAGGGTGGTCTCGAGCAGTACTTC.

This clone was found once. V gene TRBV19 combines with J gene TRBJ1-2; a weak D match, TRBD1 (5 bases). V lost 6 bases, J lost 7 bases, and 21 bases lay in between. This CDR3 has 15 residues. Germline V gene lookup returns CDR1 LNHDA and CDR2 SQIVND (reference sequence). The CDR3 nucleotides read TGTGCCAGTAGATTACAGACAGTAGCGAAGAGTGGCTACACCTTC. It is translated as CASRLQTVAKSGYTF.

V gene TRBV28 combines with J gene TRBJ2-7; maybe TRBD1 (5 bases). Germline values: CDR1 MDHEN, CDR2 SYDVKM. V lost 5 bases and J 5 bases, leaving 19 bases between the germline ends. This CDR3 region has 15 residues. The CDR3 nucleotides read TGTGCCAGCAGTCTTGACAGCACCCTTGGGCACGAGCAGTACTTC. It encodes CASSLDSTLGHEQYF.

This clone was picked up one time. The CDR3 here is CASSRRPTSLYEQYF. The CDR3 DNA sequence: TGTGCCAGCAGCCGAAGACCCACCTCGTTGTACGAGCAGTACTTC. The chain employs TRBV5-5 and TRBJ2-7; D unclear. The V gene lost 4 bases and the J gene lost 4 bases, with 18 bases spanning the gap. This CDR3 region has 15 residues. The germline gives CDR1 SGHKS, CDR2 YYEKEE (reference sequence).

The chain carries TRBV5-6 and TRBJ1-1; D unresolved. Germline V CDR1 and CDR2: SGHDT, YYEEEE. V dropped 2 bases and J dropped 6 bases, with 11 bases sitting between them. The CDR3 covers 13 residues. The CDR3 nucleotides are TGTGCCAGCAGCTTCGGGGTTACCGCTGAAGCTTTCTTT. This gives the protein CASSFGVTAEAFF. Together with reference TRBV5-6 and TRBJ1-1, the CDR3 gives the full variable domain: DAGVTQSPTHLIKTRGQQVTLRCSPKSGHDTVSWYQQALGQGPQFIFQYYEEEERQRGNFPDRFSGHQFPNYSSELNVNALLLGDSALYLCASSFGVTAEAFFGQGTRLTVV.

The CDR3 loop reads CASRDPSGRPSYEQYF. The CDR3, as DNA: TGTGCCAGCAGGGACCCCAGCGGGAGACCCTCCTACGAGCAGTACTTC. The V call is TRBV2, the J call TRBJ2-7; 8 nucleotides match TRBD2. CDR1 and CDR2 (germline): SNHLY, FYNNEI. Trimming removed 6 bases from V and 0 bases from J; junction bases left unmatched: 10. The CDR3 consists of 16 residues.

The chain recombines TRBV4-1 with TRBJ1-2; D gene ambiguous. The V end was cut by 4 bases, the J end by 4 bases, with 16 bases between. The germline CDR1 and CDR2 sequences are MGHRA and YSYEKL. The CDR3 has 15 residues. DNA of the CDR3: TGCGCCAGCAGCCCCCGGCAAGCCGACTTCTATGGCTACACCTTC. Translation gives CASSPRQADFYGYTF.

V is TRBV6-1 and J is TRBJ2-7, with D perhaps TRBD1 (5 bases). This CDR3 is built from 14 residues. Per the germline V gene, CDR1 is MNHNS and CDR2 is SASEGT. The V end was cut by 2 bases, the J end by 0 bases, with 8 bases between. The CDR3 bases are TGTGCCAGCAGTGAAATTCAGGGCTCCTACGAGCAGTACTTC. Residues: CASSEIQGSYEQYF.

The chain uses TRBV19 and TRBJ1-3; possibly TRBD1 for D (6 bases). The CDR3 sequence is 13 residues long. Trimming stripped 6 bases from V and 2 bases from J, with 8 bases between. Germline V gives CDR1 LNHDA, CDR2 SQIVND (reference sequence). The DNA for the CDR3 is TGTGCCAGTAGAGGACAGCCTGGAAACACCATATATTTT. Its translation: CASRGQPGNTIYF.

This sequence joins TRBV14 and TRBJ1-2, with unresolved D. Germline CDR1 is SGHDN and CDR2 is FVKESK. This CDR3 comprises 17 residues. V lost 1 base and J lost 3, with 18 bases in between. The CDR3, as DNA: TGTGCCAGCAGCCAAGTCGCCGGGGAAAGGGCACACTATGGCTACACCTTC. Translating gives CASSQVAGERAHYGYTF.

To note about this clone: Other nucleotide sequences in the sample specify the same CDR3. The rearrangement uses TRBV5-4 and TRBJ1-1; TRBD1 aligns across 7 bases. The CDR3 is made up of 12 amino acids. The ends lost 4 bases at V and 4 bases at J; junction bases unmatched: 1. CDR1 is SGHNT and CDR2 is YYREEE in the germline V gene (reference sequence). CDR3 amino acids: CASSPGGTEAFF. The CDR3 region has the DNA TGTGCCAGCAGCCCAGGGGGCACTGAAGCTTTCTTT. Full variable domain (missing parts from reference TRBV5-4 and TRBJ1-1): ETGVTQSPTHLIKTRGQQVTLRCSSQSGHNTVSWYQQALGQGPQFIFQYYREEENGRGNFPPRFSGLQFPNYSSELNVNALELDDSALYLCASSPGGTEAFFGQGTRLTVV.

This chain links TRBV29-1 with TRBJ2-7, with 7 bases that match TRBD1. Germline trimming cut 2 bases from V and 7 bases from J; bases unmatched to any gene: 11. From germline, CDR1 is SQVTM and CDR2 ANQGSEA. CDR3 length: 14 residues. In DNA, the CDR3 is TGCAGCGTTGAAAGGGGGCCGACTGAGGGAGAGCAGTACTTC. Protein: CSVERGPTEGEQYF.

The chain is built from TRBV25-1 and TRBJ2-5; TRBD1 agrees at 7 bases. Germline V gene lookup returns CDR1 MGHDK and CDR2 SYGVNS. This CDR3 contains 12 residues. Trimming cost V 7 bases and J 4 bases; bases outside gene matches: 3. CDR3 sequence: CASTWTGETQYF. Written as DNA, the CDR3 is TGTGCCAGCACTTGGACAGGAGAGACCCAGTACTTC.

The chain joins TRBV27 to TRBJ2-2; D is perhaps TRBD1 or TRBD2 (6 bases each). Per germline, CDR1 MNHEY and CDR2 SMNVEV (reference sequence). The CDR3 consists of 13 residues. V was cut by 6 bases and J by 4 bases, with 9 bases left in between. CDR3 DNA: TGTGCCAGCAGGGAGGGGGGCACCGGGGAGCTGTTTTTT. Translation: CASREGGTGELFF.

This clone was observed once. The genes are TRBV6-1 and TRBJ1-5; D call uncertain. Trimming cost V 1 base and J 5 bases, with 9 bases left between them. CDR3 length: 14 residues. Germline CDR1 reads MNHNS; CDR2 reads SASEGT. In nucleotides, the CDR3 is TGTGCCAGCAGTGAAGGGAACACCCATCAGCCCCAGCATTTT. Translation gives CASSEGNTHQPQHF.

V is TRBV10-2 and J is TRBJ1-4; no clear D. The germline V and J ends were trimmed by 2 bases and 5 bases, with 15 bases remaining between them. CDR1 is WSHSY and CDR2 is SAAADI in the germline V gene. This CDR3 comprises 16 residues. The CDR3 is CASSEGRRVFNEKLFF. For the CDR3, the DNA is TGCGCCAGCAGTGAGGGACGGAGGGTCTTCAATGAAAAACTGTTTTTT.

In the case of this clone: Other DNA variants within this sample encode the same CDR3. The rearrangement joins TRBV29-1 to TRBJ2-1, with a possible D match to TRBD1 (5 bases). The V gene lost 6 bases and the J gene lost 1 base, with 7 bases spanning the gap. Germline-derived CDR1 and CDR2 are SQVTM and ANQGSEA. The CDR3 covers 12 residues. Here the CDR3 DNA reads TGCAGCGTCGACAGTTCCTACAATGAGCAGTTCTTC. This gives the protein CSVDSSYNEQFF.

The chain couples TRBV28 to TRBJ2-1; TRBD2 matches 14 bases. The CDR3 totals 20 residues. After removal of 2 bases from V and 4 bases from J, the junction contained 13 bases not matched to a gene. Germline loops: CDR1 MDHEN, CDR2 SYDVKM. This chain's CDR3 is CASSLTLIRLAGGPYNEQFF. Here the CDR3 DNA reads TGTGCCAGCAGTTTAACCCTCATAAGACTAGCGGGAGGGCCTTACAATGAGCAGTTCTTC.

This chain connects TRBV7-2 to TRBJ2-1; 7 positions match TRBD2. The CDR3 runs to 16 residues. Germline lookup yields CDR1 SGHTA and CDR2 FQGNSA. V gave up 0 bases and J gave up 2 bases; unmatched junction bases: 4. The CDR3 bases are TGTGCCAGCAGCTTAGCGGGAGGGCCCCCCTACAATGAGCAGTTCTTC. Translating gives CASSLAGGPPYNEQFF.

This clone was seen a single time. The identical CDR3 is also encoded by other nucleotide sequences in the sample. The V gene is TRBV5-6, the J gene TRBJ2-1; TRBD2 matches at 8 bases. The germline V gene encodes CDR1 SGHDT and CDR2 YYEEEE. Trimming removed 0 bases from V and 1 base from J; junction bases left unmatched: 3. The CDR3 loop spans 16 amino acids. The CDR3 coding sequence is TGTGCCAGCAGCTTGGGGTTAGCGGGGTCCTACAATGAGCAGTTCTTC. It codes for CASSLGLAGSYNEQFF.

The gene calls are TRBV19 and TRBJ2-2; 12 bases line up with TRBD1. The germline V gene encodes CDR1 LNHDA and CDR2 SQIVND (reference sequence). The V segment lost 7 bases and the J segment 7 bases; nucleotides outside the gene matches: 10. CDR3 length equals 16 residues. The chain's CDR3 is CASNLGQGALVGELFF. For the CDR3, the DNA is TGTGCCAGTAATCTGGGACAGGGGGCGTTGGTCGGGGAGCTGTTTTTT.